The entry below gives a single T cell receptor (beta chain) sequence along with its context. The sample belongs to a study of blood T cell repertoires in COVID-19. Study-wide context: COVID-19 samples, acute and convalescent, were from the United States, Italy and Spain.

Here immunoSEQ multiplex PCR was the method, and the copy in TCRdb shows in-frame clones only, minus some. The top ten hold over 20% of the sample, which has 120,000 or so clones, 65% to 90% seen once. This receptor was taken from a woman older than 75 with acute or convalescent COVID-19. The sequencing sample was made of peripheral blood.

The CDR3 is CASGVGGFTEAFF. CDR3 nucleotides: TGTGCCAGCGGGGTTGGAGGATTCACTGAAGCTTTCTTT. The chain employs TRBV6-5 and TRBJ1-1; D ambiguous. Deletions cut 8 bases from V and 4 bases from J, with 14 bases between. The germline V gene has CDR1 MNHEY and CDR2 SVGAGI. The CDR3 is 13 residues long.